The TCR beta chain under discussion was sequenced for a study of long-term antiretroviral therapy in people with HIV. V was pared by 6 bases and J by 2 bases, with 9 bases between. CDR1 is MNHNS, CDR2 SASEGT, per germline. There are 13 residues in the CDR3. The authors ran the immunoSEQ assay, v3.0, at survey level. This table comes from immunoSEQ multiplex PCR, and its TCRdb copy is limited to in-frame clones, with some not included. There are 20,000 to 25,000 clones in the sample; 80% to 85% occur only once, and 8.8% lies in the top ten. The receptor was derived from a woman aged 40 to 50 with HIV. V and J are TRBV6-1 and TRBJ2-3, with TRBD2 as a possible D gene (5 bases). The sample consisted of unsorted PBMCs, taken 1.2 years after starting antiretroviral therapy. The DNA of the CDR3 is TGTGCCAGCAGAGGACTCGTCACAGATACGCAGTATTTT. This translates into CASRGLVTDTQYF.